The entry that follows covers one TCR beta chain sequence. This entry comes from a study of blood T cell repertoires in COVID-19. About the research overall: The United States, Italy and Spain supplied acute and convalescent COVID-19 samples. The analysed material was cDNA or gDNA that came from T cells, B-cell-depleted T cells, or PBMCs.

V gave up 2 bases and J gave up 3 bases, with 10 bases separating them. Germline CDR1 and CDR2: LNHDA and SQIVND (reference sequence). The CDR3 loop spans 15 amino acids. Per the original methods: Reference gene primer amplification gave nucleated cell count estimates. This table comes from immunoSEQ multiplex PCR, and its TCRdb copy is limited to in-frame clones, with some not included. That table gives V, J and clone size, and the DNA gave D and trimming. The sample holds about 170,000 clones; around 82% are singletons and the top ten take 1% to 1.5%. The TCR comes from a man in his fifties or sixties who had recovered from COVID-19. V gene TRBV19 combines with J gene TRBJ1-4, with no clear D. Sequenced sample: peripheral blood. This CDR3 reads CASSIRSQPNEKLFF. CDR3 nucleotides: TGTGCCAGTAGTATAAGGAGCCAGCCTAATGAAAAACTGTTTTTT.